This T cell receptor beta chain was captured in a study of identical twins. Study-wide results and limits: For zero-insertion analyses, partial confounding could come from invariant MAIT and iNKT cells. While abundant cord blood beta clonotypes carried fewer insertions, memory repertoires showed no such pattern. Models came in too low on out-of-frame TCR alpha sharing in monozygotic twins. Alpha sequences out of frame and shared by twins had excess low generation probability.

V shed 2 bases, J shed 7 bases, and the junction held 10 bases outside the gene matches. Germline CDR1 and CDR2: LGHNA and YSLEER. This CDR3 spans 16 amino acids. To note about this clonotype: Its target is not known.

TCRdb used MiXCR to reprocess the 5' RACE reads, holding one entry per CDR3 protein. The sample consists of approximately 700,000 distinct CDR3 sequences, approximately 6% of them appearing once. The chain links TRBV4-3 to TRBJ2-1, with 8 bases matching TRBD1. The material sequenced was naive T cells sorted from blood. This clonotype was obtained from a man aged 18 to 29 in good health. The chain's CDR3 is CASSQSGTGTLNEQFF. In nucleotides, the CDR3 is TGCGCCAGCAGCCAATCGGGGACAGGTACACTTAATGAGCAGTTCTTC.